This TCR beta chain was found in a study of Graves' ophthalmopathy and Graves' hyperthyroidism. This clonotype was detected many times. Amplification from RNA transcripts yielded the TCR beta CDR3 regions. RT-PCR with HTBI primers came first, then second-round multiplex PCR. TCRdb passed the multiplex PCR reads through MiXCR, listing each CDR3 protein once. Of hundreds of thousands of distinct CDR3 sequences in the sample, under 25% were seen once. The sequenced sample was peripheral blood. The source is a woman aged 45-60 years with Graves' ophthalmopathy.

DNA of the CDR3: TGTGCCTTAGGAGGGGGACAGGGCAATCAGCCCCAGCATTTT. It specifies CALGGGQGNQPQHF. V gene TRBV30 combines with J gene TRBJ1-5, with 8 bases that match TRBD1. The V and J ends lost 7 bases and 2 bases, in that order; junction bases with no gene match: 7. This CDR3 spans 14 amino acids. The germline CDR1 and CDR2 sequences are GTSNPN and SVGIG (reference sequence).